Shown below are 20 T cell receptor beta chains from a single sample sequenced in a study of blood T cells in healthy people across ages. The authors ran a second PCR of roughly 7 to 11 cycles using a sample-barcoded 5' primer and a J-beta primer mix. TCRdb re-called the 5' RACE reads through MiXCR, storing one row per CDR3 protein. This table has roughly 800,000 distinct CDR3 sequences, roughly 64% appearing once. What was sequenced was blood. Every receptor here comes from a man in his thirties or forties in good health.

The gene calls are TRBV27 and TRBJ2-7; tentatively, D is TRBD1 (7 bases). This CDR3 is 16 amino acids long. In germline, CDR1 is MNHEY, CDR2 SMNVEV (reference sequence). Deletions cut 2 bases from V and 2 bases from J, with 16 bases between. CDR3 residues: CASSLIRAGGTYEQYF. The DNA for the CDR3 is TGTGCCAGCAGTTTAATTCGGGCAGGGGGGACCTACGAGCAGTACTTC.

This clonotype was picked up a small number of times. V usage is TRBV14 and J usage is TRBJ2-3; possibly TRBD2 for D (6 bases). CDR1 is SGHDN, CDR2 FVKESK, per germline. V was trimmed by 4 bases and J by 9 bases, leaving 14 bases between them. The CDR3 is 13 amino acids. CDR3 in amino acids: CASSRERRETQYF. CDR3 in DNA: TGTGCCAGCAGCCGAGAGCGTCGGGAGACGCAGTATTTT.

CDR3 amino acids: CASRDRGRDGYTF. In DNA, the CDR3 is TGTGCCAGCAGGGACAGGGGGCGGGATGGCTACACCTTC. The genes are TRBV28 and TRBJ1-2, with TRBD1 matching over 11 bases. Per germline, CDR1 MDHEN and CDR2 SYDVKM. Trimming removed 6 bases from V and 6 bases from J; junction bases left unmatched: 3. The CDR3 sequence is 13 residues long.

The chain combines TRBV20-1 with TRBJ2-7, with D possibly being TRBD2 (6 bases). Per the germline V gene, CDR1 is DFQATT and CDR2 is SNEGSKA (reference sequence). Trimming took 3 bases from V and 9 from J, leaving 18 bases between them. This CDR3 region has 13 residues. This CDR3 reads CSARVVERAVQYF. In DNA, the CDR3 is TGCAGTGCTAGGGTTGTCGAGCGGGCAGTGCAGTACTTC.

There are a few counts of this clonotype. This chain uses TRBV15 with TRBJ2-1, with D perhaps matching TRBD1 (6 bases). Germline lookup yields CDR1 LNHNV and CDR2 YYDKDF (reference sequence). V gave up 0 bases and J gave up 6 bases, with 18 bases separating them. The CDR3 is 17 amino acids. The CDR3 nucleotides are TGTGCCACCAGCAGAGATCCGGGCAGGGGAGCTTCCAATGAGCAGTTCTTC. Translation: CATSRDPGRGASNEQFF.

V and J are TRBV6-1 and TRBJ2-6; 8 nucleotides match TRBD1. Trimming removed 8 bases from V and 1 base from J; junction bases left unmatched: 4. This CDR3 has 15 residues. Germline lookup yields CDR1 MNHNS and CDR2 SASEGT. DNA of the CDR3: TGTGCCAGCGACCGGACAGGGTCTGGGGCCAACGTCCTGACTTTC. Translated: CASDRTGSGANVLTF.

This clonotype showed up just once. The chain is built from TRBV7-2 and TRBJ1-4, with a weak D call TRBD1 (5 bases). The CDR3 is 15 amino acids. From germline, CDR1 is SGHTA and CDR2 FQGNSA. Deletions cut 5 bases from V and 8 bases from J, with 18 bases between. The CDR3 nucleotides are TGTGCCAGCAGCCGAGGCCCGGGGAGGGGAGAAAAACTGTTTTTT. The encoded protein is CASSRGPGRGEKLFF.

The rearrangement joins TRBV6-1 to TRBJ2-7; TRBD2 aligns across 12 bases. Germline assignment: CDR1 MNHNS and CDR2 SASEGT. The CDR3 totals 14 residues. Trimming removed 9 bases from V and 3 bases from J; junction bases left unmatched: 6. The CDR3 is CASVRLAGDYEQYF. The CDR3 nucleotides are TGTGCCAGTGTCCGACTAGCGGGGGACTACGAGCAGTACTTC.

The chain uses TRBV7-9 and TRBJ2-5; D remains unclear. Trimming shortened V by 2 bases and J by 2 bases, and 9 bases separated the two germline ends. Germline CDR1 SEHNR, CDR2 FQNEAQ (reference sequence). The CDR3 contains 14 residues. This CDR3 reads CASSLRREQETQYF. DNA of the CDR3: TGTGCCAGCAGCTTACGACGCGAGCAAGAGACCCAGTACTTC.

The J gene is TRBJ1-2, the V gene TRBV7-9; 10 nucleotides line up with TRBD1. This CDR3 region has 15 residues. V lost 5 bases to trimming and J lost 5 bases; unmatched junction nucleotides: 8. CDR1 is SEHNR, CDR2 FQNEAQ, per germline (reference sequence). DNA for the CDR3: TGTGCCAGCAGCCCGCCGGGACAGGGGTTGTATGGCTACACCTTC. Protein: CASSPPGQGLYGYTF.

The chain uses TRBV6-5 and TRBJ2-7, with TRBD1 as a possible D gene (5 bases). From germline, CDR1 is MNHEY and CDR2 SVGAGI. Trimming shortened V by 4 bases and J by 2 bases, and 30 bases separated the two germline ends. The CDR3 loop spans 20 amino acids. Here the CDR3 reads CASSSMAGLGQLELPYEQYF. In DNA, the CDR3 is TGTGCCAGCAGTTCAATGGCTGGTCTGGGGCAGCTTGAACTCCCCTACGAGCAGTACTTC.

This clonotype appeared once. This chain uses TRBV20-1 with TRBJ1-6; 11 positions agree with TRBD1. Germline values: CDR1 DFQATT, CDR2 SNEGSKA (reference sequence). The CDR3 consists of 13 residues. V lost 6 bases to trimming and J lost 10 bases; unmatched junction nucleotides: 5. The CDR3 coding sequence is TGCAGTGCCGGGACAGGGGGACGGTCACCCCTCCACTTT. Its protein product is CSAGTGGRSPLHF.

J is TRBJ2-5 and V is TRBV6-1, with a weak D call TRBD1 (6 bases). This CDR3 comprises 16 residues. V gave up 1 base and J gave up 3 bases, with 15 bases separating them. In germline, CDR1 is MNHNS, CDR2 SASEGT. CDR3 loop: CASSEVTGTPEETQYF. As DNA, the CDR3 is TGTGCCAGCAGTGAAGTTACCGGGACACCCGAAGAGACCCAGTACTTC.

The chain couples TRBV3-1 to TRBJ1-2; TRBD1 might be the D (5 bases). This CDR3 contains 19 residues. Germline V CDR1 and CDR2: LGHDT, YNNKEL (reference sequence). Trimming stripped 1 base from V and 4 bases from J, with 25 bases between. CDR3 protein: CASSQGSRATRNPIYGYTF. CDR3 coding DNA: TGTGCCAGCAGCCAAGGGTCCAGGGCAACGCGTAACCCTATCTATGGCTACACCTTC.

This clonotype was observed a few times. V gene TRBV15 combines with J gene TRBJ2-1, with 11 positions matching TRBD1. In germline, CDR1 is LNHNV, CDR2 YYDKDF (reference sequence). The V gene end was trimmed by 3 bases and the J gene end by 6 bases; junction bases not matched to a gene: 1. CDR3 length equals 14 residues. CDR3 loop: CATSSGTGGNEQFF. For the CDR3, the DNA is TGTGCCACCAGCAGCGGGACAGGGGGCAATGAGCAGTTCTTC.

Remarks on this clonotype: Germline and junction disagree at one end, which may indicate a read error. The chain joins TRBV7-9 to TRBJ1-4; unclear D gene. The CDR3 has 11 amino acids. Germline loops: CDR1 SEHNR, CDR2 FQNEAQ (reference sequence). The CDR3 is CTSSLGEKLFF. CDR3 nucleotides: TGTACCAGCAGCTTAGGAGAAAAACTGTTTTTT. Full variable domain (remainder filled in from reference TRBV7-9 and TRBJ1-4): DTGVSQNPRHKITKRGQNVTFRCDPISEHNRLYWYRQTLGQGPEFLTYFQNEAQLEKSRLLSDRFSAERPKGSFSTLEIQRTEQGDSAMYLCTSSLGEKLFFGSGTQLSVL.

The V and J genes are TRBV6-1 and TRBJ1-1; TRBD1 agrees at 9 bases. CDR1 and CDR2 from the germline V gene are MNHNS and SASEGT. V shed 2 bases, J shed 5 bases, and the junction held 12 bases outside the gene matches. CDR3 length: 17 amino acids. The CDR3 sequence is CASSEPGQGNRRTEAFF. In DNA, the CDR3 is TGTGCCAGCAGTGAACCGGGACAGGGCAATCGAAGGACTGAAGCTTTCTTT.

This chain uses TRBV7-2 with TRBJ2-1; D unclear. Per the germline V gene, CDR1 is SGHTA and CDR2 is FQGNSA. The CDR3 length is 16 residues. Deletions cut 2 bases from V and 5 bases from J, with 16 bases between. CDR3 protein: CASSLKGLALNNEQFF. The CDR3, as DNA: TGTGCCAGCAGCTTAAAAGGCCTCGCCCTAAACAATGAGCAGTTCTTC.

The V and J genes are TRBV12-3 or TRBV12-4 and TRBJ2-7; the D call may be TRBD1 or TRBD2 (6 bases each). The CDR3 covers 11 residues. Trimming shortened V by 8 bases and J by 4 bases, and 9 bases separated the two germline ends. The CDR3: CASGGPYEQYF. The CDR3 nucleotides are TGTGCCAGCGGGGGGCCGTACGAGCAGTACTTC.

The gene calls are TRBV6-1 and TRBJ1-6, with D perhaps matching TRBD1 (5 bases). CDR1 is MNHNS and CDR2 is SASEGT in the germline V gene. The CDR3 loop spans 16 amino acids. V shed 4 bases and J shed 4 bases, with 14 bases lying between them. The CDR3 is CASSGEQTAYNSPLHF. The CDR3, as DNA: TGTGCCAGCAGTGGTGAACAGACAGCGTATAATTCACCCCTCCACTTT.